This T cell receptor (beta chain) was captured in a study of T cells after yellow fever vaccination. Study-level findings and limits: Abundant bulk-derived clonotypes could contaminate FACS-sorted repertoires. CD4 and CD8 compartments shared a small share of clonotypes, likely from convergent recombination.

Germline loops: CDR1 LNHNV, CDR2 YYDKDF (reference sequence). This CDR3 is 15 amino acids long. Trimming stripped 0 bases from V and 0 bases from J, with 6 bases between. This clonotype was seen ten or more times. The target antigen is unknown. Production of TCR cDNA was by 5'RACE template switching, which also added a universal primer site and UMIs. Each CDR3 protein gets one entry after TCRdb re-called the 5' RACE reads with MiXCR. The table has under 350,000 distinct CDR3 sequences, about 4% seen once; the top ten hold around 23%. The material sequenced was PBMCs, taken 5 days after the yellow fever booster vaccination. The gene calls are TRBV15 and TRBJ2-1; D gene ambiguous. The TCR was taken from a young man who received the YFV17D yellow fever vaccine. The CDR3 region is CATSRERSSYNEQFF. CDR3 coding DNA: TGTGCCACCAGCAGAGAACGTAGCTCCTACAATGAGCAGTTCTTC.